The subject of this entry is one T cell receptor (beta chain). The data are from a study of blood T cell repertoires in COVID-19. Study context: Acute-phase and convalescent COVID-19 samples originated in the United States, Italy and Spain.

Libraries were prepared by immunoSEQ multiplex PCR; TCRdb keeps only in-frame clonotypes and omits some of them. The table lists about 160,000 clones, roughly 84% of them singletons. Clinical history as reported by participants underpinned cohort assignment. Cohort 3 recovered donors had two negative PCRs, clearance, or symptom resolution. The germline V gene has CDR1 MNHEY and CDR2 SMNVEV (reference sequence). The CDR3 is 15 residues long. J gave up 2 bases and V 8 bases, and 6 bases lay outside the gene matches. The sequenced material came from PBMCs or T cells enriched from blood (not recorded which). This chain links TRBV27 with TRBJ2-3; 11 positions agree with TRBD2. This TCR was sampled from a man in his fifties or sixties who had recovered from COVID-19. CDR3 region: CASCRLAGSTDTQYF. The CDR3 DNA follows: TGTGCCAGCTGCCGACTAGCGGGGTCCACAGATACGCAGTATTTT.